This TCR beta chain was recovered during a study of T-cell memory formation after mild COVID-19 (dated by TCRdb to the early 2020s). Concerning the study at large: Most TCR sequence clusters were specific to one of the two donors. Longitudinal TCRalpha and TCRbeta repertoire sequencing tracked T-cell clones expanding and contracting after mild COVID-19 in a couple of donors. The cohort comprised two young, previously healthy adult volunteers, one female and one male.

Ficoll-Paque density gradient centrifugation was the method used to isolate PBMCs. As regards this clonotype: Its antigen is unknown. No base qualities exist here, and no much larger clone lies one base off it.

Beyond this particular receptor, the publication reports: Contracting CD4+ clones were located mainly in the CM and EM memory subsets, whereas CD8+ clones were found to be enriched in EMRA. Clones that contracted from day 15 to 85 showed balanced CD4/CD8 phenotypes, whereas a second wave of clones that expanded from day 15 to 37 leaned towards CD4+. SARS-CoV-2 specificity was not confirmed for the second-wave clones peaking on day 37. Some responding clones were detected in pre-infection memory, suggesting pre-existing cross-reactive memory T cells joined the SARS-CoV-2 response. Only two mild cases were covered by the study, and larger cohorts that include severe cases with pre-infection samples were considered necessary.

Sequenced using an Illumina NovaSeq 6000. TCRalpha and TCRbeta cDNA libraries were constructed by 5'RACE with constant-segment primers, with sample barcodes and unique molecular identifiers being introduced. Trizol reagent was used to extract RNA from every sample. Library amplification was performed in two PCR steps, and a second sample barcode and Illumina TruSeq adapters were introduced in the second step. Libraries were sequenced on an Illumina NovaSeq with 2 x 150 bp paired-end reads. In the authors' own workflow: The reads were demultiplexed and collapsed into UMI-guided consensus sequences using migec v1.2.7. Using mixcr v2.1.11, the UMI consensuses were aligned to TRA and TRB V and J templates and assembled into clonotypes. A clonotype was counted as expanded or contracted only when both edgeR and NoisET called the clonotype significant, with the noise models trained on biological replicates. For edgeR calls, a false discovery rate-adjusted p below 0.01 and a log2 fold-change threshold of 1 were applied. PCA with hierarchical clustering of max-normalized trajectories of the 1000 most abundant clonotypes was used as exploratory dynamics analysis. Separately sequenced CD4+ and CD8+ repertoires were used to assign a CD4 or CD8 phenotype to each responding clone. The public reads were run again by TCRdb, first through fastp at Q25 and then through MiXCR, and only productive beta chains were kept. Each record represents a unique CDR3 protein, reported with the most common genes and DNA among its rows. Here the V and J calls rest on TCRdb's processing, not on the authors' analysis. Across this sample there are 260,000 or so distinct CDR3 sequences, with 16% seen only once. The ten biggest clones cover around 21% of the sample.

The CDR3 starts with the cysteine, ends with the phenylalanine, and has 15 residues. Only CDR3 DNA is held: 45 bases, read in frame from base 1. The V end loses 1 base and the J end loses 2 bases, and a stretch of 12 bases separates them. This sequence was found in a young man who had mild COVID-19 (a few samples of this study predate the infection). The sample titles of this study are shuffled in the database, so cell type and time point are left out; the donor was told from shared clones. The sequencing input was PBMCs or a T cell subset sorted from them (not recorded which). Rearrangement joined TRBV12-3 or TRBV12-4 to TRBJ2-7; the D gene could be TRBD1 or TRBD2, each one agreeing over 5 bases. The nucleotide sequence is TGTGCCAGCAGTTTAGGGGACGATTACCCCTACGAGCAGTACTTC. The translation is CASSLGDDYPYEQYF.